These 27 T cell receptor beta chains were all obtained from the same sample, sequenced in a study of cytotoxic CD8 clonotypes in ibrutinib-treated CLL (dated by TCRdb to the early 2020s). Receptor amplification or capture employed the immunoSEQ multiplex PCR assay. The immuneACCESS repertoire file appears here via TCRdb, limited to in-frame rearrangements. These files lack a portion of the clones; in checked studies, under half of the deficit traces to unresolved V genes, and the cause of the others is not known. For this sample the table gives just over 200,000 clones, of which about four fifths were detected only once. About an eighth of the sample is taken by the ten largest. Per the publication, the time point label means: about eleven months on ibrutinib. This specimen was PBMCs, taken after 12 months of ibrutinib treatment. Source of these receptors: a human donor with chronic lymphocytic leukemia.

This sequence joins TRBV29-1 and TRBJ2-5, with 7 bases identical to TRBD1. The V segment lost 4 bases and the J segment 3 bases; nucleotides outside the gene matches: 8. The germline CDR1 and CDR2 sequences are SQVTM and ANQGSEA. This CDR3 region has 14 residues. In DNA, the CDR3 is TGCAGCGTTGTGAAACCAGGGGGTGAAGAGACCCAGTACTTC. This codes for CSVVKPGGEETQYF.

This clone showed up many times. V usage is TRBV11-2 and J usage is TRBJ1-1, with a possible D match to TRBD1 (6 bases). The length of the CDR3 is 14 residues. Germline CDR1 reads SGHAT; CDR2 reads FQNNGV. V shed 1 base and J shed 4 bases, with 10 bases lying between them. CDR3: CASSLGQGSTEAFF. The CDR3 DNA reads TGTGCCAGCAGCTTAGGGCAGGGGAGCACTGAAGCTTTCTTT.

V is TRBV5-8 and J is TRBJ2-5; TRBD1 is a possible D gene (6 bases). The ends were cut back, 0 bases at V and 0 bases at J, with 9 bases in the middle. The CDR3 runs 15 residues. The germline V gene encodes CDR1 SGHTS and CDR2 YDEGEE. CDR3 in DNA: TGTGCCAGCAGCTTGGGGACAGCGTACCAAGAGACCCAGTACTTC. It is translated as CASSLGTAYQETQYF.

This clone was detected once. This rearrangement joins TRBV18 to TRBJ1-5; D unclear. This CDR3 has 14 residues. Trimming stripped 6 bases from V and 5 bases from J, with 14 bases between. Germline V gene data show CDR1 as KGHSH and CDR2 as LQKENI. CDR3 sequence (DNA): TGTGCCAGCTCCCTTACGGGCTTCGATCAGCCCCAGCATTTT. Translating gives CASSLTGFDQPQHF.

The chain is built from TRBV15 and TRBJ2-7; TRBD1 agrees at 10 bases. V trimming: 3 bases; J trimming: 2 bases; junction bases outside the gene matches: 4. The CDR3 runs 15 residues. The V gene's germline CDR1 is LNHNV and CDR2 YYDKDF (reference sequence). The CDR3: CATSRGGTGAYEQYF. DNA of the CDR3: TGTGCCACCAGCAGGGGAGGGACAGGGGCCTACGAGCAGTACTTC.

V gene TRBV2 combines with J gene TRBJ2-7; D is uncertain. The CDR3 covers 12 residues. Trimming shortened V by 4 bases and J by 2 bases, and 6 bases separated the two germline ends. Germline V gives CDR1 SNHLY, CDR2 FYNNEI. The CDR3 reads CASSVVAYEQYF. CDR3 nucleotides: TGTGCCAGCAGTGTGGTGGCCTACGAGCAGTACTTC. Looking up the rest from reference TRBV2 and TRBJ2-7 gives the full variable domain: EPEVTQTPSHQVTQMGQEVILRCVPISNHLYFYWYRQILGQKVEFLVSFYNNEISEKSEIFDDQFSVERPDGSNFTLKIRSTKLEDSAMYFCASSVVAYEQYFGPGTRLTVT.

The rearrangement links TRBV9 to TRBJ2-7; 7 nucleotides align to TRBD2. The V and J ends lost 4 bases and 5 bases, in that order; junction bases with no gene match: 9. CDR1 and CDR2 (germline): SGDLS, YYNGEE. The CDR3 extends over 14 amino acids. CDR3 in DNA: TGTGCCAGCAGCAAGGTGTCTAGCGGACACGAGCAGTACTTC. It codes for CASSKVSSGHEQYF.

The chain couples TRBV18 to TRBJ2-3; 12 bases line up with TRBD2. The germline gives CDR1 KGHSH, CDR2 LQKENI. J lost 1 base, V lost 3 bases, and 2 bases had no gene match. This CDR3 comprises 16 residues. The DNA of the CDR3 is TGTGCCAGCTCACCTCCTAGCGGGGGGGGCACAGATACGCAGTATTTT. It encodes CASSPPSGGGTDTQYF.

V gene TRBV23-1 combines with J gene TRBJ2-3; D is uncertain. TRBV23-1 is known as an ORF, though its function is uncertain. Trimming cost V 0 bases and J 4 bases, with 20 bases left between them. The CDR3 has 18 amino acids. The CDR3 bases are TGCGCCAGCAGTCAATCGATTGTAAGGCTACAATCCCCAGATACGCAGTATTTT. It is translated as CASSQSIVRLQSPDTQYF.

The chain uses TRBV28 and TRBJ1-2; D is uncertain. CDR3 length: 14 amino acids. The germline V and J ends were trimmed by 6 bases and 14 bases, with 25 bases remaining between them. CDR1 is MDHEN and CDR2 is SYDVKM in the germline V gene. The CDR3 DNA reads TGTGCCAGCAGCCCAAGCGGGGAGAACTATGGTCGGACCTTC. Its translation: CASSPSGENYGRTF.

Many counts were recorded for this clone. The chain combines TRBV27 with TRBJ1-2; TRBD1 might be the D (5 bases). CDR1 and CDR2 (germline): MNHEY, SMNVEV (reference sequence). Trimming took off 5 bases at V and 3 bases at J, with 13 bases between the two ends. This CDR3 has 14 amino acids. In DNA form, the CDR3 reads TGTGCCAGCAGTCCCTCGGGGGGATACTATGGCTACACCTTC. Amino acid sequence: CASSPSGGYYGYTF.

The DNA for the CDR3 is TGTGCCAGCAATGGGGGAACAGGGTTCTACGAGCAGTACTTC. It translates to CASNGGTGFYEQYF. The V call is TRBV2, the J call TRBJ2-7; D is possibly TRBD1 (6 bases). Deletions cut 7 bases from V and 3 bases from J, with 16 bases between. This CDR3 has 14 amino acids. Germline V CDR1 and CDR2: SNHLY, FYNNEI.

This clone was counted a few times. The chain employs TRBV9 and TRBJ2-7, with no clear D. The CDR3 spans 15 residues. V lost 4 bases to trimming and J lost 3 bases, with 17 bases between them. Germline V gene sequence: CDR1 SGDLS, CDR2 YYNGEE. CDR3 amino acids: CASSPHEYSLYEQYF. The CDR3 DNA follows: TGTGCCAGCAGCCCCCATGAATACAGCCTCTACGAGCAGTACTTC. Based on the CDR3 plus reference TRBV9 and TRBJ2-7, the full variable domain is DSGVTQTPKHLITATGQRVTLRCSPRSGDLSVYWYQQSLDQGLQFLIQYYNGEERAKGNILERFSAQQFPDLHSELNLSSLELGDSALYFCASSPHEYSLYEQYFGPGTRLTVT.

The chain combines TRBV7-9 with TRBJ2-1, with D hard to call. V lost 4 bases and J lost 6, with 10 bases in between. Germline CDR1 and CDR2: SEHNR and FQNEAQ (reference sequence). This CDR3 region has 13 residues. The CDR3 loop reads CASSSSWGNEQFF. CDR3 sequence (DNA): TGTGCCAGCAGCTCCAGTTGGGGCAATGAGCAGTTCTTC. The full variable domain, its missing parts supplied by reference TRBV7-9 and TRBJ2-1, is DTGVSQNPRHKITKRGQNVTFRCDPISEHNRLYWYRQTLGQGPEFLTYFQNEAQLEKSRLLSDRFSAERPKGSFSTLEIQRTEQGDSAMYLCASSSSWGNEQFFGPGTRLTVL.

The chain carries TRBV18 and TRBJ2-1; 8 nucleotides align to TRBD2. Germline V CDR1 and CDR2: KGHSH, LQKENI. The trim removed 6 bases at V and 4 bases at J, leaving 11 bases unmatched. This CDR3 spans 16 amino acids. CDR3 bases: TGTGCCAGCTCGCAACCACCGGCTAGCGGGTACAATGAGCAGTTCTTC. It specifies CASSQPPASGYNEQFF.

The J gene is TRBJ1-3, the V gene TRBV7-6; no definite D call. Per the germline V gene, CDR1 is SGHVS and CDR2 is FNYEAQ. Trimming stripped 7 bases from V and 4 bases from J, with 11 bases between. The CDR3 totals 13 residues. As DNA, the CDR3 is TGTGCCAGCACCGGGTGGAGAGGAAACACCATATATTTT. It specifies CASTGWRGNTIYF.

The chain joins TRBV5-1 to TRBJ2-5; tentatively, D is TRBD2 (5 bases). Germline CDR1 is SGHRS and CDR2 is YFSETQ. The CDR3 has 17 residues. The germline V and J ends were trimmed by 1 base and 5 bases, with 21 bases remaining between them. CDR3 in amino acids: CASSLLALGSMDETQYF. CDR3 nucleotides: TGCGCCAGCAGCTTGCTCGCTTTGGGGAGTATGGACGAGACCCAGTACTTC.

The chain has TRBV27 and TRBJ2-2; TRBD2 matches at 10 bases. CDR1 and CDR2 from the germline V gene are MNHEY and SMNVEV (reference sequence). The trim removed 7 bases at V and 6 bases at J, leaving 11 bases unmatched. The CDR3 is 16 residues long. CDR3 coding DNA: TGTGCCAGCACGGTATCTCGGACTAGCGGCCCCGGGGAGCTGTTTTTT. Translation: CASTVSRTSGPGELFF.

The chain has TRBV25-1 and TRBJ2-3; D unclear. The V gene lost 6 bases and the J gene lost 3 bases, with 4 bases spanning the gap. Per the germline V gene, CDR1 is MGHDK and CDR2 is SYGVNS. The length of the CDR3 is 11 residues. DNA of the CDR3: TGTGCCAGCAGATCAACAGATACGCAGTATTTT. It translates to CASRSTDTQYF.

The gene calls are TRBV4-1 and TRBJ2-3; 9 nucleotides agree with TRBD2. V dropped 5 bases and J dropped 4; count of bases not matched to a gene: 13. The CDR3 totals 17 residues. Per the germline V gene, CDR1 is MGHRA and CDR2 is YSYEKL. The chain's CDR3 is CASSVGKAGGPPDTQYF. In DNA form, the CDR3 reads TGCGCCAGCAGCGTTGGGAAGGCGGGAGGGCCCCCAGATACGCAGTATTTT.

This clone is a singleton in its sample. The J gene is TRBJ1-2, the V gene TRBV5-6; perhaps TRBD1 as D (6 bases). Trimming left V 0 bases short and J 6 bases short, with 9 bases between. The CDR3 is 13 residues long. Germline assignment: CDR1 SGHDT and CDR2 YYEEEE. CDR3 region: CASSLGGGDGYTF. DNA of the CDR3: TGTGCCAGCAGCTTGGGAGGGGGTGATGGCTACACCTTC.

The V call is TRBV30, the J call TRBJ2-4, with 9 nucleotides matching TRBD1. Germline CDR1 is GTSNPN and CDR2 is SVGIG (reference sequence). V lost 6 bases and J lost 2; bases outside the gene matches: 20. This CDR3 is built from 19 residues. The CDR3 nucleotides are TGTGCCTGTCCCGGAGATTGGACAGGGGAGGCTTTGTCCAAAAACATTCAGTACTTC. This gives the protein CACPGDWTGEALSKNIQYF.

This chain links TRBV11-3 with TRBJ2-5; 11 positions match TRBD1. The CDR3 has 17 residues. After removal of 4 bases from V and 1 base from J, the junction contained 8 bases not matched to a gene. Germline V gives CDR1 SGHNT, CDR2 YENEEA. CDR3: CASSSGTGGFGQETQYF. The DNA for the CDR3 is TGTGCCAGCAGCTCGGGGACAGGGGGTTTTGGCCAAGAGACCCAGTACTTC.

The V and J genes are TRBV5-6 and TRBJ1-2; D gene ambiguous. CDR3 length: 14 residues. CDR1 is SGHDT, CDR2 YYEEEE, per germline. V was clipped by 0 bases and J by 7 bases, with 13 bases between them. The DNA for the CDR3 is TGTGCCAGCAGCTTGGGGACCTGGGGAGGTGGCTACACCTTC. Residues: CASSLGTWGGGYTF.

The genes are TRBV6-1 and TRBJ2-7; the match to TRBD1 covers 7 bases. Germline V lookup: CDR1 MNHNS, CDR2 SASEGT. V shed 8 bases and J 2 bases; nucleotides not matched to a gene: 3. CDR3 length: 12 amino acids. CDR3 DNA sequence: TGTGCCAGCCTTGACAGGGCCTACGAGCAGTACTTC. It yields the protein CASLDRAYEQYF.

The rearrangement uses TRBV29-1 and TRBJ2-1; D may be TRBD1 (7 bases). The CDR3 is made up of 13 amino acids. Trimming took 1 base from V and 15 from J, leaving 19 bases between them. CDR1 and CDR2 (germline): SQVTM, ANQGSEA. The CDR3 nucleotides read TGCAGCGTTGAAGTTCGGGAGACAGGGTATCCGTTCTTC. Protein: CSVEVRETGYPFF.

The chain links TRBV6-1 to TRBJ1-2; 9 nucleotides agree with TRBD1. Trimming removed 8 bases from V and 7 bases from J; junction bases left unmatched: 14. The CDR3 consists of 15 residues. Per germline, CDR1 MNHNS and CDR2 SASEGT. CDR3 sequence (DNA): TGTGCCAGCCGCGGGACAGGGAGGGTCGGGGGTGGCTACACCTTC. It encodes CASRGTGRVGGGYTF.